Presented here are 27 T cell receptor beta chains from one specimen sequenced in a study of T-cell memory formation after mild COVID-19. TCRdb re-called the 5' RACE reads with MiXCR, one entry per CDR3 protein. Among about 150,000 distinct CDR3 sequences listed, 15% to 20% were seen once. Sequencing was performed on PBMCs or a T cell subset sorted from them (not recorded which). The receptors derive from an adult woman who had mild COVID-19 (a few samples of this study predate the infection). Cell type and time point are not known.

In this sample, this clonotype is medium-sized. The J gene is TRBJ2-3, the V gene TRBV20-1; D is uncertain. Trimming stripped 6 bases from V and 7 bases from J, with 8 bases between. The CDR3 runs 10 residues. The germline CDR1 and CDR2 sequences are DFQATT and SNEGSKA (reference sequence). The chain's CDR3 is CSASRNTQYF. The CDR3 region has the DNA TGCAGTGCCTCAAGAAATACGCAGTATTTT.

This clonotype turned up a few times. The V gene is TRBV5-1, the J gene TRBJ2-5; D call uncertain. This CDR3 spans 14 amino acids. Trimming removed 1 base from V and 1 base from J, with 8 bases in between. CDR1 and CDR2 (germline): SGHRS, YFSETQ. CDR3 protein: CASSLKGIQETQYF. The CDR3 nucleotides are TGCGCCAGCAGCTTGAAGGGAATCCAAGAGACCCAGTACTTC.

This clonotype showed up just once. The rearrangement uses TRBV18 and TRBJ2-1; 9 bases are shared with TRBD2. Germline V lookup: CDR1 KGHSH, CDR2 LQKENI. This CDR3 has 17 amino acids. V gave up 1 base and J gave up 10 bases; unmatched junction bases: 14. In DNA, the CDR3 is TGTGCCAGCTCACCACTTAAAAGCGGGGGGTTTGCAGAGGAGCAGTTCTTC. This gives the protein CASSPLKSGGFAEEQFF.

This rearrangement joins TRBV10-3 to TRBJ2-5; the D is unclear. This CDR3 spans 13 amino acids. Germline CDR1 and CDR2: ENHRY and SYGVKD. Trimming stripped 6 bases from V and 4 bases from J, with 12 bases between. This CDR3 is CAISPSGPETQYF. DNA for the CDR3: TGTGCCATCAGCCCGTCAGGACCAGAGACCCAGTACTTC.

This clonotype has at least ten counts. The chain uses TRBV3-1 and TRBJ1-6; weak D call: TRBD1 (5 bases). V was trimmed by 0 bases and J by 7 bases, leaving 16 bases between them. The CDR3 consists of 17 residues. Per the germline V gene, CDR1 is LGHDT and CDR2 is YNNKEL (reference sequence). CDR3 DNA sequence: TGTGCCAGCAGCCAAGAAAATGGGGCACTACGGAATTCACCCCTCCACTTT. This translates into CASSQENGALRNSPLHF.

This clonotype was detected a few times. The rearrangement uses TRBV5-1 and TRBJ2-2; 8 bases align to TRBD2. J was trimmed by 5 bases and V by 4 bases; bases with no gene match: 10. Germline V gene data show CDR1 as SGHRS and CDR2 as YFSETQ. The CDR3 spans 16 residues. CDR3 nucleotide sequence: TGCGCCAGCAGCCAGGCAGAGCGGGGGCTTACCGGGGAGCTGTTTTTT. Residues: CASSQAERGLTGELFF.

This clonotype was observed a few times. The genes are TRBV2 and TRBJ2-3, with D tentatively TRBD1 (5 bases). CDR3 length equals 14 residues. Germline V gene sequence: CDR1 SNHLY, CDR2 FYNNEI. V was pared by 7 bases and J by 6 bases, with 17 bases between. The CDR3 spells CASTQNQGFDTQYF. Written as DNA, the CDR3 is TGTGCCAGCACCCAAAACCAGGGCTTCGATACGCAGTATTTT.

CDR3 in amino acids: CAISAGTGNYGYTF. CDR3 in DNA: TGTGCCATCAGTGCCGGGACAGGGAACTATGGCTACACCTTC. The chain employs TRBV10-3 and TRBJ1-2, with TRBD1 matching over 9 bases. This CDR3 spans 14 amino acids. Unmatched junction bases numbered 2, after V lost 4 bases and J lost 2 bases. Germline-derived CDR1 and CDR2 are ENHRY and SYGVKD.

This clonotype has only a few counts. V usage is TRBV3-1 and J usage is TRBJ2-3; 11 bases are shared with TRBD1. Trimming cost V 3 bases and J 5 bases; bases outside gene matches: 4. The CDR3 runs 15 residues. CDR1 is LGHDT, CDR2 YNNKEL, per germline (reference sequence). CDR3 DNA sequence: TGTGCCAGCAGCCACGGACAGGGGGCGGGAGATACGCAGTATTTT. Translation: CASSHGQGAGDTQYF.

This clonotype was seen more than once but under ten times. The V call is TRBV29-1, the J call TRBJ2-5, with 7 bases fitting TRBD2. Germline V gene lookup returns CDR1 SQVTM and CDR2 ANQGSEA. The CDR3 is made up of 12 amino acids. J lost 2 bases, V lost 6 bases, and 3 bases had no gene match. The CDR3 loop is CSVGTKQETQYF. The DNA of the CDR3 is TGCAGCGTGGGGACTAAGCAAGAGACCCAGTACTTC. Full variable domain (outside the CDR3, taken from reference TRBV29-1 and TRBJ2-5): SAVISQKPSRDICQRGTSLTIQCQVDSQVTMMFWYRQQPGQSLTLIATANQGSEATYESGFVIDKFPISRPNLTFSTLTVSNMSPEDSSIYLCSVGTKQETQYFGPGTRLLVL.

This clonotype came up many times. The chain is built from TRBV7-2 and TRBJ2-2, with D possibly being TRBD1 (5 bases). Between the trimmed V and J ends, which lost 4 bases and 7 bases, there was a span of 10 bases. Germline-derived CDR1 and CDR2 are SGHTA and FQGNSA. This CDR3 contains 13 residues. This CDR3 reads CASSSRVDGELFF. CDR3 nucleotide sequence: TGTGCCAGCAGCTCCAGGGTCGACGGGGAGCTGTTTTTT.

The V call is TRBV3-1, the J call TRBJ2-7; TRBD2 matches at 7 bases. With 3 bases clipped from V and 4 bases from J, the junction kept 9 bases outside the gene matches. Germline assignment: CDR1 LGHDT and CDR2 YNNKEL (reference sequence). The CDR3 is 15 amino acids. The CDR3 protein is CASSQQLGGIYEQYF. For the CDR3, the DNA is TGTGCCAGCAGCCAGCAGCTCGGGGGGATTTACGAGCAGTACTTC.

This clonotype was detected only a few times. This chain uses TRBV2 with TRBJ1-5; D uncertain. Germline assignment: CDR1 SNHLY and CDR2 FYNNEI. This CDR3 contains 15 residues. Trimming shortened V by 6 bases and J by 2 bases, and 14 bases separated the two germline ends. The DNA of the CDR3 is TGTGCCAGCAGGCGGGGAGGAGAAGGCAATCAGCCCCAGCATTTT. This codes for CASRRGGEGNQPQHF.

This clonotype was counted only a few times. The rearrangement joins TRBV14 to TRBJ1-6; D unclear. CDR1 SGHDN and CDR2 FVKESK come from the germline V gene. Trimming left V 6 bases short and J 9 bases short, with 12 bases between. CDR3 length: 13 amino acids. CDR3 in amino acids: CASRAQLSSPLHF. CDR3 in DNA: TGTGCCAGCAGGGCCCAACTTAGTTCACCCCTCCACTTT.

V is TRBV2 and J is TRBJ1-2, with 12 bases matching TRBD1. V lost 5 bases, J lost 4 bases, and 5 bases stayed unmatched. This CDR3 region has 15 residues. Germline CDR1 and CDR2: SNHLY and FYNNEI. Written as DNA, the CDR3 is TGTGCCAGCAGTTGGGGGACAGGGGGCCGCTATGGCTACACCTTC. This sequence encodes CASSWGTGGRYGYTF.

V gene TRBV6-5 combines with J gene TRBJ2-7, with a weak D call TRBD1 (5 bases). Deletions cut 6 bases from V and 0 bases from J, with 15 bases between. CDR3 size: 15 residues. Germline V gene sequence: CDR1 MNHEY, CDR2 SVGAGI. CDR3 sequence (DNA): TGTGCCAGCAGCCGATACCGACAGAACTCCTACGAGCAGTACTTC. Its protein product is CASSRYRQNSYEQYF.

The CDR3 spells CASSQDGTTEAFF. CDR3 sequence (DNA): TGTGCCAGCAGCCAAGATGGCACCACTGAAGCTTTCTTT. The rearrangement links TRBV3-1 to TRBJ1-1; D unclear. V gave up 0 bases and J gave up 4 bases, with 6 bases separating them. Germline-derived CDR1 and CDR2 are LGHDT and YNNKEL (reference sequence). This CDR3 has 13 residues.

This clonotype came up a few times. This chain links TRBV15 with TRBJ1-3; D is perhaps TRBD1 (5 bases). The germline V gene encodes CDR1 LNHNV and CDR2 YYDKDF (reference sequence). V shed 0 bases and J shed 2 bases, with 17 bases lying between them. This CDR3 is built from 18 residues. The CDR3 region has the DNA TGTGCCACCAGCAGAGAAGGCTGGGGCAACAGTCCTGGAAACACCATATATTTT. It translates to CATSREGWGNSPGNTIYF.

V usage is TRBV2 and J usage is TRBJ2-7; D unclear. V lost 2 bases to trimming and J lost 4 bases, with 3 bases between them. This CDR3 is 11 amino acids long. Per germline, CDR1 SNHLY and CDR2 FYNNEI. In nucleotides, the CDR3 is TGTGCCAGCAGTGAAATGTACGAGCAGTACTTC. This translates into CASSEMYEQYF.

This chain joins TRBV7-6 and TRBJ2-5; D is possibly TRBD1 or TRBD2 (5 bases each). The germline V gene has CDR1 SGHVS and CDR2 FNYEAQ. Trimming left V 5 bases short and J 5 bases short, with 15 bases between. CDR3 length equals 14 residues. CDR3 sequence: CASSLGPRYETQYF. The CDR3 DNA follows: TGTGCCAGCAGCCTGGGACCTAGGTACGAGACCCAGTACTTC.

This clonotype was counted a few times. The genes are TRBV7-9 and TRBJ2-2, with D hard to call. The V gene's germline CDR1 is SEHNR and CDR2 FQNEAQ (reference sequence). The V and J ends lost 11 bases and 1 base respectively, with 14 bases between them. This CDR3 region has 14 residues. The DNA for the CDR3 is TGTGCCGGATGGAGTCTTATGAACACCGGGGAGCTGTTTTTT. Protein: CAGWSLMNTGELFF.

V and J are TRBV6-1 and TRBJ1-2; 8 positions match TRBD1. The CDR3 totals 14 residues. The germline CDR1 and CDR2 sequences are MNHNS and SASEGT. Losses at the gene ends were 0 bases for V and 7 bases for J; bases not matched to a gene: 4. Here the CDR3 reads CASSEAEQGGGYTF. The CDR3, as DNA: TGTGCCAGCAGTGAAGCGGAACAGGGGGGTGGCTACACCTTC.

The V and J genes are TRBV11-2 and TRBJ1-1; possibly TRBD1 for D (6 bases). Germline V gene sequence: CDR1 SGHAT, CDR2 FQNNGV. The CDR3 loop spans 16 amino acids. V lost 4 bases, J lost 0 bases, and 15 bases lay in between. Here the CDR3 DNA reads TGTGCCAGCAGCTATAGGGGAGGACAGCTGAACACTGAAGCTTTCTTT. This codes for CASSYRGGQLNTEAFF.

V is TRBV5-1 and J is TRBJ2-3, with TRBD1 identical over 7 bases. The junction had 6 bases not matched to a gene; V was cut back by 4 bases and J by 1 base. Germline CDR1 SGHRS, CDR2 YFSETQ. This CDR3 spans 15 amino acids. CDR3: CASSDGTVGTDTQYF. Written as DNA, the CDR3 is TGCGCCAGCAGCGACGGGACAGTGGGCACAGATACGCAGTATTTT.

This clonotype was counted only a few times. The gene calls are TRBV9 and TRBJ1-1; 8 bases match TRBD1. The CDR3 extends over 18 amino acids. Trimming at V came to 3 bases and at J to 0 bases, leaving 13 bases not matched to a gene. Germline V gene sequence: CDR1 SGDLS, CDR2 YYNGEE. The CDR3 region has the DNA TGTGCCAGCAGCGCCCAACAGGGGGTGAGGGGACTGAACACTGAAGCTTTCTTT. Translated: CASSAQQGVRGLNTEAFF.

V and J are TRBV25-1 and TRBJ1-1; D is unresolved. Germline values: CDR1 MGHDK, CDR2 SYGVNS. The CDR3 spans 15 residues. V lost 3 bases and J lost 1, with 12 bases in between. CDR3 protein: CASSEIGVTNTEAFF. CDR3 coding DNA: TGTGCCAGCAGTGAGATCGGGGTCACGAACACTGAAGCTTTCTTT. The whole variable domain, filled in from reference TRBV25-1 and TRBJ1-1, reads EADIYQTPRYLVIGTGKKITLECSQTMGHDKMYWYQQDPGMELHLIHYSYGVNSTEKGDLSSESTVSRIRTEHFPLTLESARPSHTSQYLCASSEIGVTNTEAFFGQGTRLTVV.

As to this clonotype: Mismatch with germline at one junction end may stem from a read error. This chain joins TRBV15 and TRBJ2-7; 7 bases line up with TRBD1. The CDR3 extends over 15 amino acids. The germline V gene has CDR1 LNHNV and CDR2 YYDKDF (reference sequence). The CDR3, as DNA: TGTGCCACCAGCGGAGAGAAGGGGGCAGCCTACGAGCAGTACTTC. Amino acid sequence: CATSGEKGAAYEQYF.